Each of the 2 T cell receptor beta chains below was sequenced from the same sample in a study of blood T cell repertoires in COVID-19. Some clones are missing from TCRdb's copy, which holds only in-frame ones; the method was immunoSEQ multiplex PCR. The profile shows some 430,000 clones, less than 95% of them singletons. Sample: PBMCs or T cells enriched from blood (not recorded which). These receptors came from a man in his late teens or twenties who had recovered from COVID-19.

This rearrangement joins TRBV5-1 to TRBJ1-4; tentative D call: TRBD1 (6 bases). This CDR3 comprises 15 residues. Between the trimmed V and J ends, which lost 6 bases and 0 bases, there was a span of 12 bases. The germline gives CDR1 SGHRS, CDR2 YFSETQ. The CDR3 sequence: CASKYRETTNEKLFF. The CDR3 coding sequence is TGCGCCAGCAAATACAGGGAAACAACTAATGAAAAACTGTTTTTT.

This chain uses TRBV19 with TRBJ1-6; TRBD1 might be the D (5 bases). Deletions cut 3 bases from V and 7 bases from J, with 10 bases between. The germline CDR1 and CDR2 sequences are LNHDA and SQIVND (reference sequence). This CDR3 has 14 amino acids. As DNA, the CDR3 is TGTGCCAGTAGTATCGAAAGGGGAAATTCACCCCTCCACTTT. It encodes CASSIERGNSPLHF.